The 8 T cell receptor beta chains given below trace back to one sample, sequenced in a study of prognosis after radiotherapy for stage I lung cancer. It was by two-round multiplex PCR that TCR beta CDR3 was amplified from genomic DNA. Primers (each specific to one TRBV or TRBJ gene) were used in first-round PCR. In TCRdb, the multiplex PCR reads were re-called with MiXCR into one record per CDR3 protein. There are fewer than 35,000 distinct CDR3 sequences in the sample; 40% to 60% occur only once, and more than 15% lies in the top ten. The sample in question was PBMCs, obtained before or after stereotactic body radiation therapy (not recorded which). The receptors were sampled from a donor aged 50 or older with non-small cell lung cancer.

The rearrangement links TRBV20-1 to TRBJ2-3; D call uncertain. Trimming removed 5 bases from V and 6 bases from J, with 18 bases in between. The CDR3 covers 14 residues. Germline-derived CDR1 and CDR2 are DFQATT and SNEGSKA (reference sequence). The CDR3, as DNA: TGCAGTGCTCTTGGGCCAGGTGGATTGGATACGCAGTATTTT. It yields the protein CSALGPGGLDTQYF.

This clonotype was recorded at least ten times. This chain connects TRBV5-1 to TRBJ1-5, with D possibly matching TRBD1 (6 bases). The V end lost 0 bases, the J end lost 5 bases, and 12 bases lay between the germline ends. CDR1 and CDR2 from the germline V gene are SGHRS and YFSETQ. The CDR3 consists of 15 residues. CDR3 loop: CASSLDGGPDQPQHF. CDR3 nucleotides: TGCGCCAGCAGCTTGGACGGGGGGCCGGATCAGCCCCAGCATTTT.

In this sample, this clonotype turned up once. The germline gene is not matched at one end of the junction; a read error may be the cause. The V gene is TRBV7-3, the J gene TRBJ2-2, with D possibly TRBD2 on 6 matching bases. CDR3 length: 13 amino acids. CDR1 SGHTA and CDR2 FQGTGA come from the germline V gene. The CDR3 sequence: CASSPNSGVELLF. In nucleotides, the CDR3 is TGTGCCAGCAGCCCCAATTCGGGGGTGGAGCTGCTTTTT.

Worth noting for this clonotype: Its ends do not fully match the called genes, so a read error is possible. V gene TRBV20-1 combines with J gene TRBJ2-7; D uncertain. Germline CDR1 is DFQATT and CDR2 is SNEGSKA (reference sequence). This CDR3 is built from 15 residues. CDR3 DNA: TGTAGTGCTAGAGTTGTCGGCATGGGTTTCGACGAGCAGTACTTC. It codes for CSARVVGMGFDEQYF.

A word on this clonotype: The junction departs from germline at one end; a sequencing error may be responsible. The chain recombines TRBV5-1 with TRBJ2-7; D unresolved. Per the germline V gene, CDR1 is SGHRS and CDR2 is YFSETQ. The CDR3 is 13 amino acids. The CDR3 sequence: CASSLGTQAPPDF. The CDR3 DNA sequence: TGCGCCAGCAGCTTGGGAACGCAGGCCCCCCCTGACTTC.

This clonotype was detected many times. The chain is built from TRBV7-2 and TRBJ2-2; 15 bases are a match to TRBD2. The CDR3 sequence is 16 residues long. Germline V gives CDR1 SGHTA, CDR2 FQGNSA. V was clipped by 5 bases and J by 5 bases; unmatched bases: 3. The CDR3 protein is CASSPGTSGRTGELFF. The CDR3 nucleotides read TGTGCCAGCAGCCCGGGGACTAGCGGGAGGACCGGGGAGCTGTTTTTT.

This clonotype was recorded at least ten times. J is TRBJ1-5 and V is TRBV20-1; 7 bases are a match to TRBD1. CDR1 and CDR2 (germline): DFQATT, SNEGSKA (reference sequence). J gave up 4 bases and V 8 bases, and 5 bases lay outside the gene matches. The CDR3 extends over 12 amino acids. CDR3 DNA: TGCAGTCTCCGACAGGGAAATCAGCCCCAGCATTTT. It is translated as CSLRQGNQPQHF.

Ten or more counts support this clonotype. The chain has TRBV7-2 and TRBJ2-3; the D is unclear. The V gene's germline CDR1 is SGHTA and CDR2 FQGNSA. The CDR3 has 12 residues. V was trimmed by 4 bases and J by 6 bases, leaving 8 bases between them. DNA of the CDR3: TGTGCCAGCAGCTCAAGGTGGGATACGCAGTATTTT. Translated: CASSSRWDTQYF.